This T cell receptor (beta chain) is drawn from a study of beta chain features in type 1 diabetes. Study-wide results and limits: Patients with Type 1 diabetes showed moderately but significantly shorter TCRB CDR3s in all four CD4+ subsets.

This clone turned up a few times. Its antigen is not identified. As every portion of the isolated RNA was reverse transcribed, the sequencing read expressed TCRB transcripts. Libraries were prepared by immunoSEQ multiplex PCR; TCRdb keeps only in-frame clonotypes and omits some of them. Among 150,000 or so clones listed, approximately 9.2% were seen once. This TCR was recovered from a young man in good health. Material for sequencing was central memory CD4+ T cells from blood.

The CDR3 DNA reads as TGTGCCAGCAGCCAAGATCCCGACTTGGGTCCGCAGTATTTT. It codes for CASSQDPDLGPQYF. The rearrangement links TRBV4-2 to TRBJ2-3; D ambiguous. The CDR3 extends over 14 amino acids. CDR1 and CDR2 from the germline V gene are LGHNA and YNFKEQ. V was clipped by 0 bases and J by 10 bases, with 14 bases between them.